The 32 T cell receptor beta chains below come from one sample, sequenced in a study of T cell responses to AZD1222 COVID-19 vaccine. Some clones are missing from TCRdb's copy, which holds only in-frame ones; the method was immunoSEQ multiplex PCR. This table holds around 150,000 clones, just over 90% found once. The input for sequencing was peripheral blood, taken 28 days after the second AZD1222 dose. These TCRs come from an adult who received the AZD1222 COVID-19 vaccine.

This clone appeared once. J is TRBJ1-5 and V is TRBV5-1, with D uncertain. Germline-derived CDR1 and CDR2 are SGHRS and YFSETQ. The CDR3 runs 15 residues. V was trimmed by 4 bases and J by 0 bases, leaving 11 bases between them. Written as DNA, the CDR3 is TGCGCCAGCAGCCTCGGTAGGAATAGCAATCAGCCCCAGCATTTT. Encoded protein: CASSLGRNSNQPQHF. Supplemented by reference TRBV5-1 and TRBJ1-5, the full variable domain reads KAGVTQTPRYLIKTRGQQVTLSCSPISGHRSVSWYQQTPGQGLQFLFEYFSETQRNKGNFPGRFSGRQFSNSRSEMNVSTLELGDSALYLCASSLGRNSNQPQHFGDGTRLSIL.

V is TRBV9 and J is TRBJ1-6; TRBD1 agrees at 9 bases. Trimming removed 4 bases from V and 5 bases from J; junction bases left unmatched: 7. There are 16 residues in the CDR3. Germline assignment: CDR1 SGDLS and CDR2 YYNGEE. The CDR3 DNA sequence: TGTGCCAGCAGCCCCCACAGGGGGCTGAATAATTCACCCCTCCACTTT. Its protein product is CASSPHRGLNNSPLHF. Complete variable domain (other parts from reference TRBV9 and TRBJ1-6): DSGVTQTPKHLITATGQRVTLRCSPRSGDLSVYWYQQSLDQGLQFLIQYYNGEERAKGNILERFSAQQFPDLHSELNLSSLELGDSALYFCASSPHRGLNNSPLHFGNGTRLTVT.

The chain has TRBV4-1 and TRBJ1-1, with D perhaps TRBD1 (5 bases). CDR1 is MGHRA, CDR2 YSYEKL, per germline. This CDR3 has 18 amino acids. Trimming took 0 bases from V and 4 from J, leaving 21 bases between them. The CDR3 protein is CASSQETPGGRLRTEAFF. The CDR3, as DNA: TGCGCCAGCAGCCAAGAGACTCCGGGGGGTCGCTTGCGCACTGAAGCTTTCTTT.

The chain recombines TRBV19 with TRBJ2-5, with a possible D match to TRBD1 (6 bases). Looked up from germline, CDR1 is LNHDA and CDR2 is SQIVND (reference sequence). V was trimmed by 4 bases and J by 1 base, leaving 7 bases between them. The CDR3 extends over 13 amino acids. CDR3 region: CASSKGGQETQYF. In nucleotides, the CDR3 is TGTGCCAGTAGTAAAGGGGGCCAAGAGACCCAGTACTTC.

V gene TRBV7-9 combines with J gene TRBJ2-3, with 7 positions matching TRBD2. J was trimmed by 2 bases and V by 8 bases; bases with no gene match: 13. There are 16 residues in the CDR3. The V gene's germline CDR1 is SEHNR and CDR2 FQNEAQ (reference sequence). CDR3 sequence (DNA): TGTGCCAGCGCTAACGGGGCTAGCGGTATCACAGATACGCAGTATTTT. Translation gives CASANGASGITDTQYF.

The rearrangement links TRBV6-1 to TRBJ1-1, with D uncertain. Per the germline V gene, CDR1 is MNHNS and CDR2 is SASEGT. V was trimmed by 2 bases and J by 4 bases, leaving 11 bases between them. The CDR3 is 14 amino acids. CDR3 nucleotide sequence: TGTGCCAGCAGTGAATGGGTGAGGAGCACTGAAGCTTTCTTT. Protein sequence: CASSEWVRSTEAFF.

As regards this clone: Additional DNA sequences in this sample encode the identical CDR3. The chain employs TRBV6-5 and TRBJ1-1, with D perhaps TRBD1 (5 bases). V was shortened by 0 bases and J by 5 bases, with 7 bases between the two germline ends. Germline V gives CDR1 MNHEY, CDR2 SVGAGI. The CDR3 totals 13 residues. CDR3 loop: CASSYSGGTEAFF. Written as DNA, the CDR3 is TGTGCCAGCAGTTACTCTGGGGGGACTGAAGCTTTCTTT.

The V and J genes are TRBV19 and TRBJ1-5, with D maybe TRBD1 (5 bases). CDR1 LNHDA and CDR2 SQIVND come from the germline V gene (reference sequence). This CDR3 region has 16 residues. V lost 6 bases and J lost 2, with 17 bases in between. For the CDR3, the DNA is TGTGCCAGTAGCCCCCGGGGGTGGTACGGCAATCAGCCCCAGCATTTT. This gives the protein CASSPRGWYGNQPQHF.

The chain uses TRBV12-3 or TRBV12-4 and TRBJ2-1, with a possible D match to TRBD2 (5 bases). Trimming cost V 5 bases and J 10 bases, with 12 bases left between them. This CDR3 contains 12 residues. The DNA of the CDR3 is TGTGCCAGCAGTCCGGACTCTTCGGAGCAGTTCTTC. Its translation: CASSPDSSEQFF.

The rearrangement joins TRBV15 to TRBJ1-1, with TRBD1 identical over 10 bases. V dropped 6 bases and J dropped 12; count of bases not matched to a gene: 10. In germline, CDR1 is LNHNV, CDR2 YYDKDF (reference sequence). This CDR3 region has 13 residues. DNA for the CDR3: TGTGCCACCAGGGCGGGGGACAGGGGTGCGACTTTCTTT. Its protein product is CATRAGDRGATFF.

The chain is built from TRBV14 and TRBJ1-2; TRBD1 matches at 12 bases. Germline CDR1 is SGHDN and CDR2 is FVKESK. V gave up 8 bases and J gave up 7 bases; unmatched junction bases: 5. The length of the CDR3 is 13 residues. CDR3 nucleotide sequence: TGTGCCAGCGCGGGACAGGGGGCGACTGGCTACACCTTC. Its translation: CASAGQGATGYTF.

CDR3 loop: CASSEGGGTEAFF. The CDR3 DNA follows: TGTGCCAGCAGTGAAGGGGGAGGCACTGAAGCTTTCTTT. This sequence joins TRBV6-1 and TRBJ1-1; D remains ambiguous. The germline gives CDR1 MNHNS, CDR2 SASEGT. Between the trimmed V and J ends, which lost 1 base and 4 bases, there was a span of 7 bases. This CDR3 has 13 residues.

The chain couples TRBV3-1 (or the pseudogene TRBV3-2) to TRBJ1-5; the D is unclear. The V and J ends lost 1 base and 4 bases respectively, with 8 bases between them. The CDR3 is 14 residues long. Germline V gives CDR1 LGHDT, CDR2 YNNKEL (reference sequence). The CDR3 DNA follows: TGTGCCAGCAGCCAAGGACTACCAAATCAGCCCCAGCATTTT. This translates into CASSQGLPNQPQHF.

The chain joins TRBV11-1 to TRBJ2-1, with a possible D match to TRBD2 (5 bases). Per the germline V gene, CDR1 is SGHAT and CDR2 is FQDESV (reference sequence). V lost 1 base and J lost 0, with 10 bases in between. This CDR3 is built from 16 residues. The CDR3 loop is CASSLGGASSYNEQFF. CDR3 nucleotide sequence: TGTGCCAGCAGCTTAGGGGGAGCCAGCTCCTACAATGAGCAGTTCTTC.

The J gene is TRBJ1-2, the V gene TRBV7-2; D unresolved. This CDR3 has 13 amino acids. Per germline, CDR1 SGHTA and CDR2 FQGNSA. Trimming took off 5 bases at V and 8 bases at J, with 15 bases between the two ends. The CDR3 loop reads CASSRYGVEGYTF. The DNA of the CDR3 is TGTGCCAGCAGCCGGTATGGGGTCGAAGGCTACACCTTC. Filled out from reference TRBV7-2 and TRBJ1-2, the complete variable domain reads GAGVSQSPSNKVTEKGKDVELRCDPISGHTALYWYRQSLGQGLEFLIYFQGNSAPDKSGLPSDRFSAERTGGSVSTLTIQRTQQEDSAVYLCASSRYGVEGYTFGSGTRLTVV.

The V call is TRBV5-5, the J call TRBJ1-1; D remains ambiguous. This CDR3 is built from 14 residues. V was clipped by 0 bases and J by 0 bases, with 6 bases between them. The germline gives CDR1 SGHKS, CDR2 YYEKEE (reference sequence). CDR3 region: CASSLVQLNTEAFF. The CDR3 nucleotides are TGTGCCAGCAGCTTGGTGCAGCTGAACACTGAAGCTTTCTTT.

This rearrangement joins TRBV7-9 to TRBJ2-7, with TRBD2 matching over 7 bases. Germline V gene data show CDR1 as SEHNR and CDR2 as FQNEAQ (reference sequence). V lost 1 base, J lost 6 bases, and 9 bases stayed unmatched. The CDR3 has 15 residues. The chain's CDR3 is CASSLVGGRGTEQYF. DNA of the CDR3: TGTGCCAGCAGCTTAGTGGGCGGGAGAGGCACCGAGCAGTACTTC.

The rearrangement uses TRBV15 and TRBJ2-2; 7 nucleotides line up with TRBD2. The length of the CDR3 is 17 residues. V lost 3 bases and J lost 7; bases outside the gene matches: 14. Germline CDR1 reads LNHNV; CDR2 reads YYDKDF (reference sequence). In DNA, the CDR3 is TGTGCCACCAGCAGGGTCCGGGACCTGGGGAGGGACGGGGAGCTGTTTTTT. Translation gives CATSRVRDLGRDGELFF.

This chain connects TRBV5-1 to TRBJ2-5; 9 bases match TRBD2. The germline gives CDR1 SGHRS, CDR2 YFSETQ. After removal of 0 bases from V and 4 bases from J, the junction contained 4 bases not matched to a gene. The CDR3 runs to 15 residues. The CDR3 protein is CASSLELAGPETQYF. The CDR3 DNA is TGCGCCAGCAGCTTGGAACTAGCGGGTCCAGAGACCCAGTACTTC.

This chain uses TRBV5-1 with TRBJ2-1; TRBD1 aligns across 7 bases. The ends lost 0 bases at V and 8 bases at J; junction bases unmatched: 11. Germline lookup yields CDR1 SGHRS and CDR2 YFSETQ. The CDR3 is 16 amino acids. The CDR3 DNA sequence: TGCGCCAGCAGCTTGGCCGGGACCAACCAGGGGGATGAGCAGTTCTTC. It yields the protein CASSLAGTNQGDEQFF.

V usage is TRBV9 and J usage is TRBJ2-6, with D unclear. This CDR3 comprises 14 residues. From germline, CDR1 is SGDLS and CDR2 YYNGEE. V gave up 4 bases and J gave up 0 bases, with 5 bases separating them. This chain's CDR3 is CASSPRSGANVLTF. In DNA form, the CDR3 reads TGTGCCAGCAGCCCTCGCTCTGGGGCCAACGTCCTGACTTTC.

This chain links TRBV27 with TRBJ2-7; 7 nucleotides line up with TRBD1. Germline V gene data show CDR1 as MNHEY and CDR2 as SMNVEV (reference sequence). The CDR3 loop spans 13 amino acids. V shed 6 bases and J 5 bases; nucleotides not matched to a gene: 7. Here the CDR3 reads CASRPDRAHEQYF. The CDR3 bases are TGTGCCAGCAGACCTGACAGGGCCCACGAGCAGTACTTC.

This clone was observed once. The chain's CDR3 is CASSLSVGQGNEQYF. In nucleotides, the CDR3 is TGTGCCAGCAGCTTATCTGTGGGTCAGGGTAACGAGCAGTACTTC. The V and J genes are TRBV11-2 and TRBJ2-7, with TRBD1 as a possible D gene (5 bases). Between the trimmed V and J ends, which lost 2 bases and 5 bases, there was a span of 16 bases. The germline gives CDR1 SGHAT, CDR2 FQNNGV. CDR3 size: 15 residues. Full variable domain (missing parts from reference TRBV11-2 and TRBJ2-7): EAGVAQSPRYKIIEKRQSVAFWCNPISGHATLYWYQQILGQGPKLLIQFQNNGVVDDSQLPKDRFSAERLKGVDSTLKIQPAKLEDSAVYLCASSLSVGQGNEQYFGPGTRLTVT.

The chain carries TRBV3-1 (or the pseudogene TRBV3-2) and TRBJ2-1; D remains ambiguous. The V end was cut by 1 base, the J end by 0 bases, with 16 bases between. Germline CDR1 LGHDT, CDR2 YNNKEL (reference sequence). The CDR3 length is 18 residues. CDR3 DNA sequence: TGTGCCAGCAGCCAAGGTGTTCCGTCCTTGGGCTCCTACAATGAGCAGTTCTTC. It codes for CASSQGVPSLGSYNEQFF.

The genes are TRBV19 and TRBJ2-2, with a weak D call TRBD1 (6 bases). V dropped 0 bases and J dropped 6 bases, with 8 bases sitting between them. CDR1 and CDR2 (germline): LNHDA, SQIVND (reference sequence). This CDR3 region has 14 residues. This CDR3 is CASSIEGAPGELFF. The CDR3 coding sequence is TGTGCCAGTAGTATAGAGGGGGCTCCCGGGGAGCTGTTTTTT. The whole variable domain, remainder taken from reference TRBV19 and TRBJ2-2, is DGGITQSPKYLFRKEGQNVTLSCEQNLNHDAMYWYRQDPGQGLRLIYYSQIVNDFQKGDIAEGYSVSREKKESFPLTVTSAQKNPTAFYLCASSIEGAPGELFFGEGSRLTVL.

The gene calls are TRBV7-9 and TRBJ1-2; possible D gene TRBD1, 5 bases. Trimming removed 6 bases at V and 5 bases at J, with 13 bases between. CDR1 and CDR2 (germline): SEHNR, FQNEAQ (reference sequence). The CDR3 has 13 residues. In nucleotides, the CDR3 is TGTGCCAGCAGAGGGGACGGACCATATGGCTACACCTTC. It codes for CASRGDGPYGYTF. Supplemented by reference TRBV7-9 and TRBJ1-2, the full variable domain reads DTGVSQNPRHKITKRGQNVTFRCDPISEHNRLYWYRQTLGQGPEFLTYFQNEAQLEKSRLLSDRFSAERPKGSFSTLEIQRTEQGDSAMYLCASRGDGPYGYTFGSGTRLTVV.

The V and J genes are TRBV3-1 (or the pseudogene TRBV3-2) and TRBJ2-5; 10 bases agree with TRBD2. J gave up 3 bases and V 4 bases, and 5 bases lay outside the gene matches. The CDR3 is made up of 15 amino acids. CDR1 is LGHDT and CDR2 is YNNKEL in the germline V gene (reference sequence). The CDR3 loop is CASSRHSGGEETQYF. The CDR3 DNA sequence: TGTGCCAGCAGCCGTCACAGCGGGGGGGAAGAGACCCAGTACTTC.

The chain joins TRBV5-1 to TRBJ1-2; a weak D match, TRBD1 (6 bases). Germline V CDR1 and CDR2: SGHRS, YFSETQ. The germline V and J ends were trimmed by 4 bases and 4 bases, with 8 bases remaining between them. This CDR3 has 12 residues. In nucleotides, the CDR3 is TGCGCCAGCAGCGGGACATTCTATGGCTACACCTTC. It translates to CASSGTFYGYTF.

The genes are TRBV3-1 (or the pseudogene TRBV3-2) and TRBJ2-1; tentative D call: TRBD1 (6 bases). V shed 2 bases and J shed 6 bases, with 11 bases lying between them. CDR3 size: 14 residues. The germline gives CDR1 LGHDT, CDR2 YNNKEL (reference sequence). DNA of the CDR3: TGTGCCAGCAGCCAAAGATTAGGGGGCAATGAGCAGTTCTTC. It is translated as CASSQRLGGNEQFF.

The chain combines TRBV11-2 with TRBJ2-5; 7 bases are shared with TRBD2. The CDR3 sequence is 16 residues long. Germline V lookup: CDR1 SGHAT, CDR2 FQNNGV. Trimming removed 1 base from V and 2 bases from J; junction bases left unmatched: 7. This CDR3 reads CASSLGSHGGQETQYF. The CDR3 bases are TGTGCCAGCAGCTTAGGGTCGCACGGGGGGCAAGAGACCCAGTACTTC.

The chain has TRBV7-2 and TRBJ2-7; possibly TRBD1 for D (6 bases). CDR1 is SGHTA and CDR2 is FQGNSA in the germline V gene. Trimming stripped 3 bases from V and 5 bases from J, with 11 bases between. This CDR3 contains 13 residues. The CDR3 nucleotides read TGTGCCAGCAGCTTGGTAACAGGGAACGAGCAGTACTTC. Translating it yields CASSLVTGNEQYF.

The gene calls are TRBV7-8 and TRBJ1-4; D remains ambiguous. This CDR3 comprises 17 residues. With 5 bases removed from V and 8 bases from J, the gap between germline ends came to 24 bases. Per germline, CDR1 SGHVS and CDR2 FQNEAQ. The CDR3 DNA reads TGTGCCAGCAGCCTCTCACGTCGCCGGGGTCGAGGCGAAAAACTGTTTTTT. The encoded protein is CASSLSRRRGRGEKLFF.